The 31 T cell receptor beta chains given below trace back to one sample, sequenced in a study of OX40 agonist ivuxolimab in advanced cancers. The data were produced by immunoSEQ multiplex PCR, yet TCRdb's version contains in-frame clones alone and is incomplete. The sample has 65,000 to 90,000 clones; 88% are singletons. The specimen comprised CD4+ or CD8+ T cells sorted from blood, sampled in a trial of the OX40 agonist ivuxolimab. The receptors stem from an adult with an advanced solid tumor such as melanoma, head and neck, liver or kidney cancer.

The chain links TRBV2 to TRBJ2-1; 7 nucleotides align to TRBD2. Germline CDR1 and CDR2: SNHLY and FYNNEI. The V segment lost 8 bases and the J segment 8 bases; nucleotides outside the gene matches: 6. The CDR3 totals 12 residues. For the CDR3, the DNA is TGTGCCAGCGGGGGGGAGAGTCATGAGCAGTTCTTC. Encoded protein: CASGGESHEQFF.

The genes are TRBV18 and TRBJ2-2, with D possibly matching TRBD1 (6 bases). Between the trimmed V and J ends, which lost 0 bases and 4 bases, there was a span of 9 bases. CDR3 length: 15 residues. In germline, CDR1 is KGHSH, CDR2 LQKENI. The CDR3 nucleotides read TGTGCCAGCTCACCACCAACAGGGCTCACCGGGGAGCTGTTTTTT. This sequence encodes CASSPPTGLTGELFF.

This clone was recorded once. The gene calls are TRBV7-8 and TRBJ2-5, with 8 bases lining up with TRBD2. After removal of 3 bases from V and 4 bases from J, the junction contained 1 base not matched to a gene. The CDR3 runs 13 residues. CDR1 SGHVS and CDR2 FQNEAQ come from the germline V gene. Here the CDR3 reads CASSFTSGETQYF. The CDR3 DNA is TGTGCCAGCAGCTTTACTAGCGGAGAGACCCAGTACTTC.

V usage is TRBV6-7 and J usage is TRBJ2-5; perhaps TRBD2 as D (5 bases). TRBV6-7 qualifies as an ORF whose function is uncertain. This CDR3 is built from 14 residues. Trimming shortened V by 6 bases and J by 5 bases, and 16 bases separated the two germline ends. This CDR3 reads CASRDGTGSETQYF. The CDR3 DNA reads TGTGCCAGCAGAGACGGTACGGGGTCGGAGACCCAGTACTTC.

This clone has only a few counts. The chain's CDR3 is CASTRAEETQYF. The CDR3 DNA reads TGTGCCAGCACCAGGGCGGAGGAGACCCAGTACTTC. This chain uses TRBV7-9 with TRBJ2-5; tentatively, D is TRBD1 (5 bases). Between the trimmed V and J ends, which lost 7 bases and 5 bases, there was a span of 11 bases. This CDR3 region has 12 residues. Germline V gene lookup returns CDR1 SEHNR and CDR2 FQNEAQ (reference sequence).

The genes are TRBV7-2 and TRBJ1-5; D is unclear. Trimming removed 1 base at V and 6 bases at J, with 10 bases between. Germline V CDR1 and CDR2: SGHTA, FQGNSA. The length of the CDR3 is 14 residues. CDR3 nucleotide sequence: TGTGCCAGCAGCTTAGTAGGCGAGGGTCAGCCCCAGCATTTT. Its protein is CASSLVGEGQPQHF.

This clone was seen only once. J is TRBJ2-5 and V is TRBV19; D unclear. The CDR3 loop spans 13 amino acids. CDR1 and CDR2 from the germline V gene are LNHDA and SQIVND (reference sequence). V was cut by 7 bases and J by 4 bases, with 13 bases left in between. CDR3 in DNA: TGTGCCAGTAAAGGTAGAGGTGGAGAGACCCAGTACTTC. This translates into CASKGRGGETQYF. Based on the CDR3 plus reference TRBV19 and TRBJ2-5, the full variable domain is DGGITQSPKYLFRKEGQNVTLSCEQNLNHDAMYWYRQDPGQGLRLIYYSQIVNDFQKGDIAEGYSVSREKKESFPLTVTSAQKNPTAFYLCASKGRGGETQYFGPGTRLLVL.

The chain joins TRBV7-2 to TRBJ2-1; D gene ambiguous. Germline loops: CDR1 SGHTA, CDR2 FQGNSA. This CDR3 has 14 amino acids. V lost 4 bases and J 2 bases, leaving 9 bases between the germline ends. CDR3 sequence reads: CASSSDKTYNEQFF. The DNA for the CDR3 is TGTGCCAGCAGCTCCGACAAGACCTACAATGAGCAGTTCTTC.

V gene TRBV18 combines with J gene TRBJ1-2; the D is unclear. Per germline, CDR1 KGHSH and CDR2 LQKENI. The V and J ends lost 6 bases and 6 bases respectively, with 11 bases between them. The CDR3 covers 12 residues. DNA for the CDR3: TGTGCCAGCTCCTCAACAGAGAATGGCTACACCTTC. Amino acids: CASSSTENGYTF.

The rearrangement uses TRBV7-2 and TRBJ2-1, with D tentatively TRBD2 (7 bases). V was trimmed by 3 bases and J by 4 bases, leaving 16 bases between them. Germline CDR1 SGHTA, CDR2 FQGNSA. The CDR3 covers 16 residues. This CDR3 is CASSFTRGALYNEQFF. CDR3 coding DNA: TGTGCCAGCAGCTTTACCCGGGGGGCATTGTACAATGAGCAGTTCTTC.

This clone was counted between two and nine times. V and J are TRBV27 and TRBJ1-2, with 9 nucleotides matching TRBD1. The CDR3 length is 15 residues. From germline, CDR1 is MNHEY and CDR2 SMNVEV (reference sequence). J gave up 2 bases and V 3 bases, and 4 bases lay outside the gene matches. The CDR3 DNA reads TGTGCCAGCAGTTTCAGGACAGGGGAGAACTATGGCTACACCTTC. This gives the protein CASSFRTGENYGYTF.

This clone has only a few counts. This chain connects TRBV5-6 to TRBJ2-1; possible D gene TRBD2, 7 bases. Germline assignment: CDR1 SGHDT and CDR2 YYEEEE. This CDR3 is built from 15 residues. The germline V and J ends were trimmed by 4 bases and 7 bases, with 18 bases remaining between them. Written as DNA, the CDR3 is TGTGCCAGCAGCCTCGTCGGGGGGCGGTTTAATGAGCAGTTCTTC. Protein: CASSLVGGRFNEQFF.

V usage is TRBV2 and J usage is TRBJ2-7; 14 nucleotides agree with TRBD2. The CDR3 runs to 15 residues. Looked up from germline, CDR1 is SNHLY and CDR2 is FYNNEI. Germline trimming cut 6 bases from V and 7 bases from J; bases unmatched to any gene: 8. CDR3 residues: CASRAGLAGVGEQYF. As DNA, the CDR3 is TGTGCCAGCAGAGCGGGACTAGCGGGAGTAGGTGAGCAGTACTTC.

This chain joins TRBV2 and TRBJ2-5, with 10 bases lining up with TRBD2. Trimming cost V 2 bases and J 2 bases; bases outside gene matches: 5. CDR1 SNHLY and CDR2 FYNNEI come from the germline V gene. The CDR3 has 16 amino acids. In DNA form, the CDR3 reads TGTGCCAGCAGTGAAAGACTAGCGGGTCTTCAAGAGACCCAGTACTTC. It encodes CASSERLAGLQETQYF.

The chain recombines TRBV7-3 with TRBJ2-2; D not resolved. V was pared by 1 base and J by 0 bases, with 3 bases between. CDR1 SGHTA and CDR2 FQGTGA come from the germline V gene. This CDR3 has 14 amino acids. CDR3 amino acids: CASSLIPNTGELFF. DNA for the CDR3: TGTGCCAGCAGCTTAATCCCGAACACCGGGGAGCTGTTTTTT.

V usage is TRBV5-1 and J usage is TRBJ2-3, with 14 bases that match TRBD2. The ends lost 4 bases at V and 4 bases at J; junction bases unmatched: 5. The CDR3 is made up of 16 amino acids. Germline CDR1 reads SGHRS; CDR2 reads YFSETQ. The CDR3 DNA follows: TGCGCCAGCAGCCGGACTAGCGGGAGGAGGTCAGATACGCAGTATTTT. The encoded protein is CASSRTSGRRSDTQYF.

This chain links TRBV7-2 with TRBJ2-7; TRBD2 matches 14 bases. V lost 4 bases, J lost 7 bases, and 6 bases stayed unmatched. Germline loops: CDR1 SGHTA, CDR2 FQGNSA. This CDR3 has 15 amino acids. The DNA of the CDR3 is TGTGCCAGCAGCTCGGGACTAGCGGGAGCGGGTGAGCAGTACTTC. It specifies CASSSGLAGAGEQYF. Full variable domain (missing parts from reference TRBV7-2 and TRBJ2-7): GAGVSQSPSNKVTEKGKDVELRCDPISGHTALYWYRQSLGQGLEFLIYFQGNSAPDKSGLPSDRFSAERTGGSVSTLTIQRTQQEDSAVYLCASSSGLAGAGEQYFGPGTRLTVT.

V and J are TRBV6-1 and TRBJ2-1, with D perhaps TRBD2 (5 bases). Trimming cost V 5 bases and J 2 bases, with 13 bases left between them. This CDR3 is built from 15 residues. Germline CDR1 reads MNHNS; CDR2 reads SASEGT. CDR3 loop: CASSPTSSPYNEQFF. The CDR3 DNA reads as TGTGCCAGCAGTCCTACTAGTTCCCCCTACAATGAGCAGTTCTTC.

The gene calls are TRBV5-6 and TRBJ1-2; no definite D call. CDR3 length equals 12 residues. Germline V gene sequence: CDR1 SGHDT, CDR2 YYEEEE. V was trimmed by 4 bases and J by 8 bases, leaving 12 bases between them. The CDR3 DNA sequence: TGTGCCAGCAGCCGGATTTTTACCGGCTACACCTTC. It specifies CASSRIFTGYTF.

V gene TRBV7-2 combines with J gene TRBJ1-2; the D gene is possibly TRBD1 (5 bases). Germline CDR1 reads SGHTA; CDR2 reads FQGNSA. CDR3 size: 13 residues. V lost 1 base and J lost 4, with 7 bases in between. CDR3 sequence: CASSLETVYGYTF. The DNA of the CDR3 is TGTGCCAGCAGCTTAGAGACAGTCTATGGCTACACCTTC.

The J gene is TRBJ2-1, the V gene TRBV19; D not resolved. The CDR3 has 15 amino acids. V was trimmed by 7 bases and J by 2 bases, leaving 15 bases between them. Germline values: CDR1 LNHDA, CDR2 SQIVND (reference sequence). The CDR3: CASTKYGRPYNEQFF. CDR3 DNA: TGTGCCAGTACTAAGTACGGAAGACCCTACAATGAGCAGTTCTTC.

The genes are TRBV28 and TRBJ1-5, with D hard to call. Germline loops: CDR1 MDHEN, CDR2 SYDVKM. The CDR3 runs to 14 residues. Trimming took off 1 base at V and 2 bases at J, with 6 bases between the two ends. CDR3 coding DNA: TGTGCCAGCAGTTTATCCCTCGGCAATCAGCCCCAGCATTTT. Protein product: CASSLSLGNQPQHF.

The sample holds one count of this clone. The rearrangement joins TRBV7-2 to TRBJ2-7, with D perhaps matching TRBD2 (5 bases). Germline V gives CDR1 SGHTA, CDR2 FQGNSA. V dropped 1 base and J dropped 6 bases, with 10 bases sitting between them. This CDR3 spans 13 amino acids. CDR3 protein: CASSLDAGSEQYF. The CDR3 DNA follows: TGTGCCAGCAGCTTAGACGCGGGTAGCGAGCAGTACTTC.

The V gene is TRBV5-4, the J gene TRBJ1-1; tentative D call: TRBD1 (6 bases). The CDR3 is 16 residues long. Per the germline V gene, CDR1 is SGHNT and CDR2 is YYREEE (reference sequence). The V end was cut by 4 bases, the J end by 8 bases, with 24 bases between. The CDR3 DNA sequence: TGTGCCAGCAGCCCCCCCCCGGCGGACAGTTCGCAAGAAGCTTTCTTT. Amino acid sequence: CASSPPPADSSQEAFF.

The chain has TRBV5-8 and TRBJ2-3; TRBD2 matches 12 bases. The germline V gene encodes CDR1 SGHTS and CDR2 YDEGEE. J was trimmed by 0 bases and V by 3 bases; bases with no gene match: 5. The CDR3 extends over 17 amino acids. CDR3 bases: TGTGCCAGCAGCTCGGGGACTAGCGGGCTTAGCACAGATACGCAGTATTTT. Translated: CASSSGTSGLSTDTQYF.

CDR3 in DNA: TGTGCCAGCAGCTTACACAGGGGTGGCACTGAAGCTTTCTTT. This sequence encodes CASSLHRGGTEAFF. The V call is TRBV7-2, the J call TRBJ1-1; TRBD1 agrees at 7 bases. Germline CDR1 reads SGHTA; CDR2 reads FQGNSA. The CDR3 runs to 14 residues. With 2 bases clipped from V and 4 bases from J, the junction kept 4 bases outside the gene matches.

This clone was counted once. The chain recombines TRBV4-3 with TRBJ2-1; maybe TRBD2 (6 bases). Trimming took 2 bases from V and 5 from J, leaving 13 bases between them. There are 15 residues in the CDR3. Germline V gene sequence: CDR1 LGHNA, CDR2 YSLEER. CDR3 residues: CASSQSTGTHNEQFF. CDR3 nucleotides: TGCGCCAGCAGCCAATCAACCGGGACTCACAATGAGCAGTTCTTC.

The chain recombines TRBV7-6 with TRBJ2-1; 12 bases agree with TRBD2. CDR1 and CDR2 (germline): SGHVS, FNYEAQ. V lost 1 base and J lost 4; bases outside the gene matches: 5. This CDR3 region has 17 residues. CDR3 nucleotides: TGTGCCAGCAGCTTAGATACTAGCGGGAGGCCGTACAATGAGCAGTTCTTC. This codes for CASSLDTSGRPYNEQFF.

This clone was observed once. The J gene is TRBJ2-3, the V gene TRBV9; 7 bases map to TRBD1. CDR1 and CDR2 from the germline V gene are SGDLS and YYNGEE. The CDR3 has 15 amino acids. V trimming: 3 bases; J trimming: 1 base; junction bases outside the gene matches: 5. The CDR3 nucleotides read TGTGCCAGCAGCGCCACAGGACAGGGCACAGATACGCAGTATTTT. Amino acid sequence: CASSATGQGTDTQYF.

V gene TRBV11-2 combines with J gene TRBJ2-7; 7 bases align to TRBD1. V lost 5 bases and J lost 7; bases outside the gene matches: 5. The CDR3 spans 12 residues. Germline V gene data show CDR1 as SGHAT and CDR2 as FQNNGV. The CDR3 spells CASSPDRMEQYF. The CDR3 DNA reads as TGTGCCAGCAGCCCGGACAGGATGGAGCAGTACTTC. Using reference TRBV11-2 and TRBJ2-7 for the parts outside the CDR3, the full variable domain is EAGVAQSPRYKIIEKRQSVAFWCNPISGHATLYWYQQILGQGPKLLIQFQNNGVVDDSQLPKDRFSAERLKGVDSTLKIQPAKLEDSAVYLCASSPDRMEQYFGPGTRLTVT.

The chain combines TRBV6-5 with TRBJ2-1; 7 bases fit TRBD2. The CDR3 has 15 amino acids. V gave up 2 bases and J gave up 8 bases; unmatched junction bases: 9. Per germline, CDR1 MNHEY and CDR2 SVGAGI. The CDR3, as DNA: TGTGCCAGCAGTTACGCTGCGGGAGTCTTGGATGAGCAGTTCTTC. This sequence encodes CASSYAAGVLDEQFF.